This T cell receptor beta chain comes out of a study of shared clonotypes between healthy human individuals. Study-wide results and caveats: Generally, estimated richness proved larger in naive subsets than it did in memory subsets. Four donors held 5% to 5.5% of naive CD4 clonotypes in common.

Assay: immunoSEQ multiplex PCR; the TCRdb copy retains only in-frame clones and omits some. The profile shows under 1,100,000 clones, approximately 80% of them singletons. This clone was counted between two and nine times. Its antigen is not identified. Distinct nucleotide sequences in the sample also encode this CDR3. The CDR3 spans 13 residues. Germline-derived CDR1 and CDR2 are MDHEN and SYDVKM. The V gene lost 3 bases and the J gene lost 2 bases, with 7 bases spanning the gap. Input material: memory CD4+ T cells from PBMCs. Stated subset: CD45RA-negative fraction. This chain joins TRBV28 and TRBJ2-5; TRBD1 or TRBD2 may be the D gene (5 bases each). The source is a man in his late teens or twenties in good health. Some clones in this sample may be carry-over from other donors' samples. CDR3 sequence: CASSFGTQETQYF. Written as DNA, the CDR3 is TGTGCCAGCAGTTTTGGGACGCAAGAGACCCAGTACTTC. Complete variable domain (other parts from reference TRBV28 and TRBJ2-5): DVKVTQSSRYLVKRTGEKVFLECVQDMDHENMFWYRQDPGLGLRLIYFSYDVKMKEKGDIPEGYSVSREKKERFSLILESASTNQTSMYLCASSFGTQETQYFGPGTRLLVL.